Listed here are 9 T cell receptor beta chains from one sample, sequenced in a study of beta chain features in type 1 diabetes. Expressed TCRB transcripts were sequenced because the entire RNA isolate underwent reverse transcription. The method was immunoSEQ multiplex PCR; TCRdb's version includes in-frame clones alone and lacks a portion of them. The sample includes 850,000 to 900,000 clones, 15% to 20% seen only once; the top ten take 0.023%. Sequencing was carried out using naive CD4+ T cells from blood. The receptors derive from a woman between 18 and 29 years old in good health.

V gene TRBV9 combines with J gene TRBJ2-1; D may be TRBD1 (6 bases). V dropped 4 bases and J dropped 9 bases, with 17 bases sitting between them. There are 14 residues in the CDR3. CDR1 and CDR2 from the germline V gene are SGDLS and YYNGEE. Here the CDR3 DNA reads TGTGCCAGCAGCACCAACAGGGTTGGGAGTGAGCAGTTCTTC. Protein sequence: CASSTNRVGSEQFF. Variable domain in full (rest from reference TRBV9 and TRBJ2-1): DSGVTQTPKHLITATGQRVTLRCSPRSGDLSVYWYQQSLDQGLQFLIQYYNGEERAKGNILERFSAQQFPDLHSELNLSSLELGDSALYFCASSTNRVGSEQFFGPGTRLTVL.

This clone was seen more than once but under ten times. The chain joins TRBV28 to TRBJ1-1; D is perhaps TRBD1 (6 bases). CDR1 is MDHEN, CDR2 SYDVKM, per germline. Trimming removed 4 bases from V and 0 bases from J, with 15 bases in between. This CDR3 contains 16 residues. The DNA for the CDR3 is TGTGCCAGCAGTTCCCCCGGGGGCAGGATGAACACTGAAGCTTTCTTT. It yields the protein CASSSPGGRMNTEAFF.

This clone was recorded a few times. CDR3: CASSLEGRVGKSSYNEQFF. DNA for the CDR3: TGTGCCAGCAGCTTGGAGGGCAGGGTGGGGAAAAGCTCCTACAATGAGCAGTTCTTC. The genes are TRBV5-6 and TRBJ2-1; possible D gene TRBD1, 5 bases. Trimming left V 0 bases short and J 0 bases short, with 19 bases between. The CDR3 sequence is 19 residues long. Germline CDR1 is SGHDT and CDR2 is YYEEEE.

DNA for the CDR3: TGTGCCAGCAGGAGAGCACAGGGCTACGAGCAGTACTTC. This encodes CASRRAQGYEQYF. The V call is TRBV6-5, the J call TRBJ2-7, with a possible D match to TRBD1 (6 bases). Per germline, CDR1 MNHEY and CDR2 SVGAGI. CDR3 length equals 13 residues. V lost 6 bases, J lost 3 bases, and 12 bases lay in between.

The chain couples TRBV7-2 to TRBJ2-6, with D perhaps TRBD2 (6 bases). The V end lost 3 bases, the J end lost 2 bases, and 11 bases lay between the germline ends. The CDR3 loop spans 16 amino acids. Per the germline V gene, CDR1 is SGHTA and CDR2 is FQGNSA. The CDR3: CASSLMGGTGANVLTF. The DNA of the CDR3 is TGTGCCAGCAGCTTGATGGGGGGTACTGGGGCCAACGTCCTGACTTTC.

This clone was observed a few times. The rearrangement uses TRBV10-3 and TRBJ2-1; D is unclear. The V end was cut by 2 bases, the J end by 5 bases, with 10 bases between. This CDR3 is built from 14 residues. Germline CDR1 and CDR2: ENHRY and SYGVKD. The DNA of the CDR3 is TGTGCCATCAGTGAGAGCGAGATGGACAATGAGCAGTTCTTC. Its protein product is CAISESEMDNEQFF.

The V gene is TRBV2, the J gene TRBJ2-1, with D possibly being TRBD2 (5 bases). This CDR3 region has 14 residues. Trimming took off 10 bases at V and 4 bases at J, with 17 bases between the two ends. The V gene's germline CDR1 is SNHLY and CDR2 FYNNEI. CDR3 bases: TGTGCCATATCTTATGAGCGGACTTACAATGAGCAGTTCTTC. Translating it yields CAISYERTYNEQFF. Together with reference TRBV2 and TRBJ2-1, the CDR3 gives the full variable domain: EPEVTQTPSHQVTQMGQEVILRCVPISNHLYFYWYRQILGQKVEFLVSFYNNEISEKSEIFDDQFSVERPDGSNFTLKIRSTKLEDSAMYFCAISYERTYNEQFFGPGTRLTVL.

This clone was recorded at least ten times. This chain joins TRBV13 and TRBJ2-1; D tentatively fits TRBD1 or TRBD2 (5 bases each). Germline V CDR1 and CDR2: PRHDT, FYEKMQ (reference sequence). The CDR3 is 15 residues long. The V end lost 5 bases, the J end lost 6 bases, and 17 bases lay between the germline ends. This CDR3 reads CASSTRDLRTNEQFF. Here the CDR3 DNA reads TGTGCCAGCAGCACCCGGGACCTAAGGACCAATGAGCAGTTCTTC. The full variable domain, completed using reference TRBV13 and TRBJ2-1, is AAGVIQSPRHLIKEKRETATLKCYPIPRHDTVYWYQQGPGQDPQFLISFYEKMQSDKGSIPDRFSAQQFSDYHSELNMSSLELGDSALYFCASSTRDLRTNEQFFGPGTRLTVL.

V gene TRBV4-2 combines with J gene TRBJ1-1, with a possible D match to TRBD1 (6 bases). The germline gives CDR1 LGHNA, CDR2 YNFKEQ. Trimming cost V 3 bases and J 4 bases, with 18 bases left between them. The CDR3 contains 16 residues. This CDR3 is CASSQESGQRSTEAFF. The CDR3 coding sequence is TGTGCCAGCAGCCAGGAAAGCGGACAGAGGAGCACTGAAGCTTTCTTT.